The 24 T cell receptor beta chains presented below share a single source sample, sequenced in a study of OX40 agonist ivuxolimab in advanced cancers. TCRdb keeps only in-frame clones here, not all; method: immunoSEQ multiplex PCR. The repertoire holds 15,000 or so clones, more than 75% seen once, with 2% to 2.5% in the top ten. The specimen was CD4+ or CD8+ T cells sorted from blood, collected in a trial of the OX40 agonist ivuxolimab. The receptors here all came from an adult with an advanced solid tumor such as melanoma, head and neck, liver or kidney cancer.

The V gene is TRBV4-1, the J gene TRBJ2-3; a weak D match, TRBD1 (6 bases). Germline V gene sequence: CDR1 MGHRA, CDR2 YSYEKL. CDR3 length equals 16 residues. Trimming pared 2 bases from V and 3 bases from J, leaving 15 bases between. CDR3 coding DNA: TGCGCCAGCAGCCAACCCACAGGGTTGGGGACAGATACGCAGTATTTT. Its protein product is CASSQPTGLGTDTQYF.

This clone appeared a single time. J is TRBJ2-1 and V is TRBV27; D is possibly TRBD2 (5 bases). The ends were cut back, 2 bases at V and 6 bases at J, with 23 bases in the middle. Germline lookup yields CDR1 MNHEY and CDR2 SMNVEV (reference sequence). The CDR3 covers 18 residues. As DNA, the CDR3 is TGTGCCAGCAGTTTAAGGCCCAGGCCCACCGGGGTCCTCAATGAGCAGTTCTTC. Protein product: CASSLRPRPTGVLNEQFF.

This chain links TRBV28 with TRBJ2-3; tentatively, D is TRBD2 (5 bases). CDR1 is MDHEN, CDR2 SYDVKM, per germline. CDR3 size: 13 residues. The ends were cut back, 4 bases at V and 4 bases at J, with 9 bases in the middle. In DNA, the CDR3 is TGTGCCAGCAGTTATACACTAGCAGATACGCAGTATTTT. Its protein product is CASSYTLADTQYF.

CDR3 loop: CASSLEASGRGWEQYF. In DNA form, the CDR3 reads TGTGCCAGCTCACTAGAGGCCAGCGGGAGGGGTTGGGAGCAGTACTTC. V usage is TRBV18 and J usage is TRBJ2-7, with 10 bases lining up with TRBD2. Germline CDR1 reads KGHSH; CDR2 reads LQKENI. This CDR3 comprises 16 residues. With 4 bases clipped from V and 7 bases from J, the junction kept 13 bases outside the gene matches.

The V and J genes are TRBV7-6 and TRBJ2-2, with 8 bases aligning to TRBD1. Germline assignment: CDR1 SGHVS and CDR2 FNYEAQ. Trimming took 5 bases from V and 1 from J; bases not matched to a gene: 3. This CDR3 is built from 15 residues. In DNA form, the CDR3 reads TGTGCCAGCAGCCGACAGGGGCTGAACACCGGGGAGCTGTTTTTT. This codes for CASSRQGLNTGELFF.

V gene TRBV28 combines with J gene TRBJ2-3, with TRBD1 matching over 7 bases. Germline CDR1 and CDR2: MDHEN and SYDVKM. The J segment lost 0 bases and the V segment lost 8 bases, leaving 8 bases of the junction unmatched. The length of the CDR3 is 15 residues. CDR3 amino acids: CASLRQGTSTDTQYF. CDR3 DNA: TGTGCCAGCCTACGACAGGGCACTAGCACAGATACGCAGTATTTT.

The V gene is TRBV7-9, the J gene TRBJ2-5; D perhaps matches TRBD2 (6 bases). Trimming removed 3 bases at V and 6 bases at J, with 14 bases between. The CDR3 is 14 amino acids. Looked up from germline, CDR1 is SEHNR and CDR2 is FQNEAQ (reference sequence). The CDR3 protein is CASSFSTRGQTQYF. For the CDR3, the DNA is TGTGCCAGCAGCTTTTCGACTAGGGGACAGACCCAGTACTTC.

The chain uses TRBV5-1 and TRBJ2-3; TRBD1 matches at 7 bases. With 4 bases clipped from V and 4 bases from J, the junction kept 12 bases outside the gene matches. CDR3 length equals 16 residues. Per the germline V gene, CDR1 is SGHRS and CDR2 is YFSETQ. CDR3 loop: CASSLPGRGWADTQYF. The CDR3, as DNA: TGCGCCAGCAGCCTCCCTGGCAGGGGGTGGGCAGATACGCAGTATTTT. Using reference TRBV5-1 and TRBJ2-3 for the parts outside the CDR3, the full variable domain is KAGVTQTPRYLIKTRGQQVTLSCSPISGHRSVSWYQQTPGQGLQFLFEYFSETQRNKGNFPGRFSGRQFSNSRSEMNVSTLELGDSALYLCASSLPGRGWADTQYFGPGTRLTVL.

CDR3 region: CASRAIRDTSREQYF. The CDR3, as DNA: TGTGCCAGCAGAGCCATCAGGGATACTAGTCGGGAGCAGTACTTC. The chain combines TRBV9 with TRBJ2-7; D is perhaps TRBD1 or TRBD2 (5 bases each). There are 15 residues in the CDR3. Trimming removed 5 bases at V and 7 bases at J, with 22 bases between. Germline loops: CDR1 SGDLS, CDR2 YYNGEE.

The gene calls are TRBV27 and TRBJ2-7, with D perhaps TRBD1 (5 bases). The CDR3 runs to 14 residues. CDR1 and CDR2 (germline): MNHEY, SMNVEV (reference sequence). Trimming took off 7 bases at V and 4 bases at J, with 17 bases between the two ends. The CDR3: CASTLSWGRYEQYF. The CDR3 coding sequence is TGTGCCAGCACCCTGTCATGGGGCCGGTACGAGCAGTACTTC.

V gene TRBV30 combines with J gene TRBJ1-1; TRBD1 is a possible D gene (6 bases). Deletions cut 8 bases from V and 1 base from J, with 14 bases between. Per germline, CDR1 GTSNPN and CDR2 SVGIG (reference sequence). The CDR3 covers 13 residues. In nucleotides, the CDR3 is TGTGCCGATAGACAGGCGGGGAACACTGAAGCTTTCTTT. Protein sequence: CADRQAGNTEAFF.

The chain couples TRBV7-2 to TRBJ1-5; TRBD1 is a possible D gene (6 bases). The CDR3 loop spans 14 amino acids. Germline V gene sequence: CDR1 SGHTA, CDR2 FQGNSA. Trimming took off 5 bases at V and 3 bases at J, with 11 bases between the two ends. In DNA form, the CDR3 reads TGTGCCAGCAGCCCTGACAGGACCAATCAGCCCCAGCATTTT. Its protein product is CASSPDRTNQPQHF.

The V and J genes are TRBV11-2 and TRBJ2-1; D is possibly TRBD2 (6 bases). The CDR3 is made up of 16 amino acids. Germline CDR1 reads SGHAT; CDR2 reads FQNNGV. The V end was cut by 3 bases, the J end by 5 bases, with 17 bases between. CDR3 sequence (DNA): TGTGCCAGCAGCTTCCTCAGCGGAGGAGGGCACAATGAGCAGTTCTTC. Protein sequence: CASSFLSGGGHNEQFF. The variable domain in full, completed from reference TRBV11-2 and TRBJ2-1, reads EAGVAQSPRYKIIEKRQSVAFWCNPISGHATLYWYQQILGQGPKLLIQFQNNGVVDDSQLPKDRFSAERLKGVDSTLKIQPAKLEDSAVYLCASSFLSGGGHNEQFFGPGTRLTVL.

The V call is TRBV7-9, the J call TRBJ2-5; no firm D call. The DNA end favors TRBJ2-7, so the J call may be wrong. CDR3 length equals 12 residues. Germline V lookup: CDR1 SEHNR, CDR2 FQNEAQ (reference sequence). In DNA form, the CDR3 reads TGTGCCAGCAGCTCCGCTACCTACGAGCAGTACTTC. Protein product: CASSSATYEQYF.

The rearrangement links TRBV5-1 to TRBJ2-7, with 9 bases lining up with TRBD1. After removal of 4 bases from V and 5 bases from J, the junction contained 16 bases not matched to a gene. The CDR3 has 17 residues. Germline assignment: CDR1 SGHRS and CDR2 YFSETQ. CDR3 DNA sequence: TGCGCCAGCAGCCCTGGACAGGGGTCGGGAGTACTAAACGAGCAGTACTTC. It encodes CASSPGQGSGVLNEQYF.

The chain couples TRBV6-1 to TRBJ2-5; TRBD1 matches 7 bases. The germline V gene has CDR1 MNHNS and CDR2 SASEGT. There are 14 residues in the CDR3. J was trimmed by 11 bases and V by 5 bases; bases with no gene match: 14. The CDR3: CASSTDRVMGEQYF. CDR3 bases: TGTGCCAGCAGTACTGACAGGGTCATGGGAGAGCAGTACTTC.

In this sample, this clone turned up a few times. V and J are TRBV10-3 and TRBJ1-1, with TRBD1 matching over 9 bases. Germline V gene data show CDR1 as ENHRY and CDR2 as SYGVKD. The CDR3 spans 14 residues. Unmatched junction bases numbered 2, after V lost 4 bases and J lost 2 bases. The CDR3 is CAISVDRGNTEAFF. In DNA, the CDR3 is TGTGCCATCAGTGTGGACAGGGGCAACACTGAAGCTTTCTTT.

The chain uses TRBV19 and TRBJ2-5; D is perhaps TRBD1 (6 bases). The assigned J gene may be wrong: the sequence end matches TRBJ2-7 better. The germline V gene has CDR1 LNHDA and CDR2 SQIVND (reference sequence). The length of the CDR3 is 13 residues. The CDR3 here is CASSRTALGEQYF. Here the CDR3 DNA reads TGTGCCAGTAGTAGGACAGCCCTAGGCGAGCAGTACTTC.

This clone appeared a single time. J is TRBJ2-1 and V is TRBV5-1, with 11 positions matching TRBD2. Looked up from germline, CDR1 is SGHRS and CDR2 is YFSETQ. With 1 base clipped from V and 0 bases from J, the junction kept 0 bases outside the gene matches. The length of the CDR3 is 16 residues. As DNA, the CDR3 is TGCGCCAGCAGCTTGACTAGCGGGAGCTCCTACAATGAGCAGTTCTTC. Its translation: CASSLTSGSSYNEQFF.

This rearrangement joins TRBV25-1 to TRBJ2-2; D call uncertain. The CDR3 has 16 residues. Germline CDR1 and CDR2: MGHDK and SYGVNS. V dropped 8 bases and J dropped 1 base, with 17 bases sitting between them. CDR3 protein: CASQPPNRENTGELFF. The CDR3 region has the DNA TGTGCCAGCCAACCTCCCAATAGGGAGAACACCGGGGAGCTGTTTTTT.

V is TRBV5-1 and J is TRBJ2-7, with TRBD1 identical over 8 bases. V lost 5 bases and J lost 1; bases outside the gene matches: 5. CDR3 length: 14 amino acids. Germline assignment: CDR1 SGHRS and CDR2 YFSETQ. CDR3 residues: CASSGRTGSYEQYF. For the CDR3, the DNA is TGCGCCAGCAGTGGTAGGACAGGGTCCTACGAGCAGTACTTC.

CDR3 region: CASSRVGQPQHF. The CDR3 coding sequence is TGTGCCAGCTCCCGTGTAGGTCAGCCCCAGCATTTT. V is TRBV13 and J is TRBJ1-5; D gene ambiguous. The CDR3 is made up of 12 amino acids. V was cut by 8 bases and J by 6 bases, with 11 bases left in between. The germline gives CDR1 PRHDT, CDR2 FYEKMQ (reference sequence).

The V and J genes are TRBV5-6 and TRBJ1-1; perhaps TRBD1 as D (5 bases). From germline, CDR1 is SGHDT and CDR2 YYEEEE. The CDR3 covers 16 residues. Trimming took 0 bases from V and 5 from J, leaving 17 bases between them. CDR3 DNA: TGTGCCAGCAGCTTGGCCGGGGACTTAAAGGGGACTGAAGCTTTCTTT. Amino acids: CASSLAGDLKGTEAFF.

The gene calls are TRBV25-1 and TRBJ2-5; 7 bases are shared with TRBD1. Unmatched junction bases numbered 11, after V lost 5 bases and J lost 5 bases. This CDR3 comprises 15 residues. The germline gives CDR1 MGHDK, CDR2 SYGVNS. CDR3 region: CASSIPQGWLETQYF. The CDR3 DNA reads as TGTGCCAGCAGTATACCACAGGGGTGGTTGGAGACCCAGTACTTC.